Reported below is one T cell receptor beta chain. Antigen specificity is unknown. This sample is part of a study of T cell responses to AZD1222 COVID-19 vaccine. Regarding the study as a whole: There were vaccine-associated CD4 TCRs across spike, dominant at 160-218 and 743-854.

Per the germline V gene, CDR1 is MNHNS and CDR2 is SASEGT. CDR3 length: 14 amino acids. The V gene lost 0 bases and the J gene lost 4 bases, with 9 bases spanning the gap. Produced via immunoSEQ multiplex PCR; TCRdb's table is partial and in-frame only. The repertoire has about 120,000 clones, around 92% of them found once; the top ten carry over 7.5%. The gene calls are TRBV6-1 and TRBJ1-2; D is unresolved. Specimen: peripheral blood, collected 28 days after the second AZD1222 dose. The clonotype originates from an adult who received the AZD1222 COVID-19 vaccine. The CDR3 sequence is CASSEAEGSYGYTF. Written as DNA, the CDR3 is TGTGCCAGCAGTGAAGCCGAGGGTAGCTATGGCTACACCTTC.